This TCR beta chain was captured in a study of cytomegalovirus exposure and HLA in healthy donors. Germline V gene sequence: CDR1 SEHNR, CDR2 FQNEAQ (reference sequence). CDR3 length: 15 amino acids. The trim removed 2 bases at V and 2 bases at J, leaving 5 bases unmatched. Broader study findings: The tendency of first-cohort TCR clusters to co-occur in the roughly 110 validation repertoires emerged from a later analysis. The investigators catalogued 150 or so TCR beta chains as cytomegalovirus-associated.

The repertoire was sequenced with immunoSEQ multiplex PCR; TCRdb's copy has only in-frame clones and lacks some. The sample includes about 170,000 clones, 86% seen only once; the top ten take about 2.3%. The count of this clone is one. Its antigen is not known. This chain connects TRBV7-9 to TRBJ2-7; the match to TRBD1 covers 8 bases. The origin of this receptor is a woman under 30 in good health and CMV-seronegative. The sample taken for sequencing was PBMCs. In DNA, the CDR3 is TGTGCCAGCAGCTTATCCATGGACAGGGCCTACGAGCAGTACTTC. This codes for CASSLSMDRAYEQYF.